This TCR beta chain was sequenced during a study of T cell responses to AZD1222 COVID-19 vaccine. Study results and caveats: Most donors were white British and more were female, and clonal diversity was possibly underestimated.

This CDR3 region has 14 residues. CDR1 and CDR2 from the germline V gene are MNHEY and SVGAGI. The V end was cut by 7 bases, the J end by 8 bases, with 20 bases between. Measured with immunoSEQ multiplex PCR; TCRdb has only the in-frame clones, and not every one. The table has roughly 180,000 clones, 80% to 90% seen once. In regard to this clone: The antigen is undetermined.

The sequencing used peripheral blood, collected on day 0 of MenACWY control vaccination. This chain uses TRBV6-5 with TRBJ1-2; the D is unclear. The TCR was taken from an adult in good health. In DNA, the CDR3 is TGTGCCAGCAACTTTGGAGGGTTCGTTGGCGGCTACACCTTC. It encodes CASNFGGFVGGYTF.